Presented here are 20 T cell receptor beta chains from one specimen sequenced in a study of metastatic and nonmetastatic thyroid tumors. Thyroid surgery was preceded by no treatment in any patient. MiXCR reprocessed the PCR reads for TCRdb. The sample holds tens of thousands of clones; 20% to 25% are singletons and the top ten take roughly 15%. Sequencing was performed on tumor tissue. The receptors come from a female donor with papillary thyroid cancer or a benign thyroid nodule (not recorded which). Some clones in this sample may be carry-over from other donors' samples.

This chain links TRBV11-3 with TRBJ2-1; D call uncertain. Trimming took off 1 base at V and 10 bases at J, with 8 bases between the two ends. The CDR3 is 12 amino acids. From germline, CDR1 is SGHNT and CDR2 YENEEA. The CDR3 region has the DNA TGTGCCAGCAGCTTAGTTCCAGACGAGCAGTTCTTC. Translating gives CASSLVPDEQFF.

The rearrangement joins TRBV16 to TRBJ2-7; TRBD1 might be the D (5 bases). The germline gives CDR1 KGHSY, CDR2 FQNENV. Trimming shortened V by 7 bases and J by 5 bases, and 24 bases separated the two germline ends. The CDR3 covers 16 residues. The CDR3 DNA is TGTGCCAGCATCCCAACCCAGGGTGCCAGTTCGGACGAGCAGTACTTC. Protein product: CASIPTQGASSDEQYF.

This clone was counted ten times or more. The chain combines TRBV20-1 with TRBJ2-7; no reliable D call. Germline CDR1 is DFQATT and CDR2 is SNEGSKA (reference sequence). The CDR3 length is 14 residues. Trimming cost V 0 bases and J 2 bases, with 11 bases left between them. The CDR3 DNA reads as TGCAGTGCTAGAGATGTGGCAGAACCCTACGAGCAGTACTTC. Translating gives CSARDVAEPYEQYF.

The CDR3 loop reads CSAVRDSNSYNEQFF. The DNA for the CDR3 is TGCAGTGCTGTCCGGGACTCTAACTCCTACAATGAGCAGTTCTTC. The chain is built from TRBV20-1 and TRBJ2-1; maybe TRBD2 (6 bases). In germline, CDR1 is DFQATT, CDR2 SNEGSKA (reference sequence). There are 15 residues in the CDR3. The V gene lost 5 bases and the J gene lost 0 bases, with 14 bases spanning the gap.

The chain carries TRBV7-6 and TRBJ2-3; 11 bases are a match to TRBD2. The CDR3 loop spans 15 amino acids. Losses at the gene ends were 5 bases for V and 5 bases for J; bases not matched to a gene: 6. Germline values: CDR1 SGHVS, CDR2 FNYEAQ. Here the CDR3 reads CASSISGGAEDTQYF. In nucleotides, the CDR3 is TGTGCCAGCAGCATTAGCGGGGGGGCCGAAGATACGCAGTATTTT.

This chain joins TRBV11-3 and TRBJ1-1; the match to TRBD1 covers 7 bases. This CDR3 contains 15 residues. V shed 3 bases, J shed 4 bases, and the junction held 8 bases outside the gene matches. CDR1 SGHNT and CDR2 YENEEA come from the germline V gene. The CDR3 region has the DNA TGTGCCAGCAGCTTTAGACAGGGATTAAGCACTGAAGCTTTCTTT. Protein product: CASSFRQGLSTEAFF.

The CDR3 sequence: CASSFGGSSYEQYF. The CDR3 coding sequence is TGTGCCAGCAGTTTCGGCGGGAGCTCCTACGAGCAGTACTTC. V and J are TRBV28 and TRBJ2-7; 7 bases are shared with TRBD2. The germline V gene encodes CDR1 MDHEN and CDR2 SYDVKM. This CDR3 region has 14 residues. Losses at the gene ends were 3 bases for V and 0 bases for J; bases not matched to a gene: 2.

In this sample, this clone turned up many times. V is TRBV11-1 and J is TRBJ2-3, with TRBD2 as a possible D gene (7 bases). Trimming took off 0 bases at V and 1 base at J, with 8 bases between the two ends. The CDR3 extends over 15 amino acids. CDR1 and CDR2 (germline): SGHAT, FQDESV (reference sequence). The DNA of the CDR3 is TGTGCCAGCAGCTTAGCGGGGGGGCGCACAGATACGCAGTATTTT. Translating it yields CASSLAGGRTDTQYF.

This clone was seen ten or more times. This chain joins TRBV20-1 and TRBJ2-5; possible D gene TRBD2, 6 bases. The germline V gene has CDR1 DFQATT and CDR2 SNEGSKA (reference sequence). The CDR3 covers 15 residues. V lost 3 bases, J lost 2 bases, and 16 bases lay in between. CDR3 protein: CSASDPRGSQETQYF. As DNA, the CDR3 is TGCAGTGCTAGTGATCCTCGGGGGAGTCAAGAGACCCAGTACTTC.

V usage is TRBV11-3 and J usage is TRBJ2-2; 14 bases map to TRBD2. The CDR3 totals 16 residues. Germline lookup yields CDR1 SGHNT and CDR2 YENEEA. V trimming: 3 bases; J trimming: 4 bases; junction bases outside the gene matches: 1. The CDR3 spells CASSLGLAGVTGELFF. CDR3 DNA: TGTGCCAGCAGCTTGGGACTAGCGGGAGTCACCGGGGAGCTGTTTTTT.

As DNA, the CDR3 is TGTGCCAGCAGTCCCTACGGGAGGGGGCAGCCCCAGCATTTT. Amino acid sequence: CASSPYGRGQPQHF. V is TRBV28 and J is TRBJ1-5, with D perhaps TRBD1 (6 bases). CDR1 is MDHEN and CDR2 is SYDVKM in the germline V gene. V was pared by 5 bases and J by 7 bases, with 15 bases between. The CDR3 contains 14 residues.

This clone has a count of ten or more. This rearrangement joins TRBV7-8 to TRBJ1-1; maybe TRBD1 (5 bases). The CDR3 has 15 residues. The ends were cut back, 5 bases at V and 6 bases at J, with 19 bases in the middle. CDR1 SGHVS and CDR2 FQNEAQ come from the germline V gene. The chain's CDR3 is CASSVELGGVPEAFF. DNA for the CDR3: TGTGCCAGCAGCGTAGAATTGGGGGGGGTCCCTGAAGCTTTCTTT.

The J gene is TRBJ1-5, the V gene TRBV20-1; D gene ambiguous. Trimming took 1 base from V and 6 from J, leaving 10 bases between them. The CDR3 consists of 13 residues. CDR1 is DFQATT and CDR2 is SNEGSKA in the germline V gene (reference sequence). In DNA, the CDR3 is TGCAGTGCTAGAGTTACAGAGGGTCAGCCCCAGCATTTT. This translates into CSARVTEGQPQHF.

This clone was counted ten times or more. This chain connects TRBV29-1 to TRBJ1-1; D unclear. Germline V gene data show CDR1 as SQVTM and CDR2 as ANQGSEA. This CDR3 is 12 amino acids long. V shed 7 bases and J shed 1 base, with 10 bases lying between them. CDR3 protein: CSARAWNTEAFF. The DNA of the CDR3 is TGCAGCGCGAGGGCGTGGAACACTGAAGCTTTCTTT.

This clone was seen repeatedly, ten times or more. The V and J genes are TRBV20-1 and TRBJ2-3; possibly TRBD2 for D (6 bases). CDR3 length: 14 amino acids. In germline, CDR1 is DFQATT, CDR2 SNEGSKA (reference sequence). Trimming stripped 5 bases from V and 2 bases from J, with 14 bases between. This chain's CDR3 is CSALWSGLTDTQYF. In nucleotides, the CDR3 is TGCAGTGCTCTATGGTCGGGACTCACAGATACGCAGTATTTT.

At least ten counts were recorded for this clone. This sequence joins TRBV14 and TRBJ2-2, with 14 bases lining up with TRBD2. This CDR3 contains 17 residues. J gave up 4 bases and V 5 bases, and 6 bases lay outside the gene matches. Germline CDR1 is SGHDN and CDR2 is FVKESK. CDR3 coding DNA: TGTGCCAGCAGCTCCCCTGGACTAGCGGGGGGCACCGGGGAGCTGTTTTTT. It specifies CASSSPGLAGGTGELFF.

Points on this clone: A much larger clone lies one base from this, so it may be a read error. V is TRBV20-1 and J is TRBJ2-1, with 10 positions matching TRBD2. Germline lookup yields CDR1 DFQATT and CDR2 SNEGSKA (reference sequence). The CDR3 runs 16 residues. The trim removed 6 bases at V and 9 bases at J, leaving 17 bases unmatched. CDR3 sequence reads: CSAGRVGTSVSSEQFF. The CDR3 nucleotides are TGCAGTGCCGGAAGGGTCGGGACTAGCGTGAGTAGTGAGCAGTTCTTC.

The chain combines TRBV7-2 with TRBJ2-3; 8 bases align to TRBD1. From germline, CDR1 is SGHTA and CDR2 FQGNSA. V was pared by 5 bases and J by 3 bases, with 4 bases of the junction left unmatched. There are 14 residues in the CDR3. In DNA form, the CDR3 reads TGTGCCAGCAGCAAGGACAGGGCGACAGATACGCAGTATTTT. Amino acids: CASSKDRATDTQYF.

J is TRBJ2-7 and V is TRBV2, with 8 bases fitting TRBD1. The CDR3 is 16 amino acids. CDR1 SNHLY and CDR2 FYNNEI come from the germline V gene. V dropped 5 bases and J dropped 1; count of bases not matched to a gene: 10. In DNA form, the CDR3 reads TGTGCCAGCAGTCCCACCCAGGGGGCCAGTTCCTACGAGCAGTACTTC. Protein product: CASSPTQGASSYEQYF.

In this sample, this clone turned up many times. With a much larger clone just one base away, this may be a read error. The same CDR3 also results from other DNA sequences found in this sample. This chain joins TRBV20-1 and TRBJ1-1; TRBD1 aligns across 7 bases. The CDR3 contains 13 residues. The germline V gene has CDR1 DFQATT and CDR2 SNEGSKA (reference sequence). CDR3 sequence reads: CSARETGKSEAFF. As DNA, the CDR3 is TGCAGCGCTAGGGAGACAGGGAAGTCTGAAGCTTTCTTT.